One and the same sample provided the 18 T cell receptor beta chains below, sequenced in a study of cytomegalovirus exposure and HLA in healthy donors. In the PCR, 60 Vbeta and 13 Jbeta primers were used. Clones were read by immunoSEQ multiplex PCR, and TCRdb kept only the in-frame ones, dropping some. The sample shows around 200,000 clones, around 75% of them seen only once. The sequenced material came from PBMCs. The origin of the receptors is a man aged 40-55 years in good health and CMV-seropositive.

This chain connects TRBV4-1 to TRBJ2-5; the match to TRBD1 covers 9 bases. The CDR3 runs 14 residues. Germline assignment: CDR1 MGHRA and CDR2 YSYEKL. Trimming took 8 bases from V and 3 from J; bases not matched to a gene: 7. CDR3 sequence reads: CASSRDRAKETQYF. CDR3 bases: TGCGCCAGCTCCCGGGACAGGGCTAAAGAGACCCAGTACTTC.

The chain couples TRBV4-2 to TRBJ2-2; 10 positions match TRBD2. Germline CDR1 and CDR2: LGHNA and YNFKEQ. The length of the CDR3 is 19 residues. With V trimmed by 0 bases and J by 5 bases, 12 bases remained unmatched. The CDR3 nucleotides read TGTGCCAGCAGCCAAGATCCCCGAAGCGGGGGGGGCGGTACCGGGGAGCTGTTTTTT. Its translation is CASSQDPRSGGGGTGELFF.

The rearrangement links TRBV4-3 to TRBJ2-6, with 12 bases matching TRBD2. Germline V gene sequence: CDR1 LGHNA, CDR2 YSLEER. The CDR3 loop spans 19 amino acids. J gave up 0 bases and V 2 bases, and 5 bases lay outside the gene matches. The CDR3 DNA follows: TGCGCCAGCAGCCAAAGACTAGCGGGGGTGAGCTCTGGGGCCAACGTCCTGACTTTC. Translating it yields CASSQRLAGVSSGANVLTF.

J is TRBJ1-5 and V is TRBV4-3; 7 positions match TRBD1. The CDR3 extends over 14 amino acids. After removal of 4 bases from V and 5 bases from J, the junction contained 5 bases not matched to a gene. The germline CDR1 and CDR2 sequences are LGHNA and YSLEER. The CDR3 sequence is CASSLTGRHQPQHF. CDR3 nucleotides: TGCGCCAGCAGCCTGACAGGGCGGCATCAGCCCCAGCATTTT.

This chain links TRBV9 with TRBJ2-3; 9 bases map to TRBD2. This CDR3 has 17 residues. The V gene end was trimmed by 5 bases and the J gene end by 5 bases; junction bases not matched to a gene: 15. Germline V CDR1 and CDR2: SGDLS, YYNGEE. For the CDR3, the DNA is TGTGCCAGCAGTACCGGGACTAGCATGCCCTCAAGAGATACGCAGTATTTT. Amino acid sequence: CASSTGTSMPSRDTQYF.

CDR3 region: CASTRTSGGLEQFF. The DNA for the CDR3 is TGTGCCAGTACCCGGACTAGCGGGGGACTCGAGCAGTTCTTC. This chain joins TRBV19 and TRBJ2-1; TRBD2 matches at 13 bases. There are 14 residues in the CDR3. Germline V CDR1 and CDR2: LNHDA, SQIVND (reference sequence). Trimming removed 7 bases from V and 10 bases from J; junction bases left unmatched: 7.

This CDR3 is CASSLASSGGANGELFF. The CDR3, as DNA: TGTGCCAGCAGCTTAGCCTCCAGCGGGGGGGCTAACGGGGAGCTGTTTTTT. The chain carries TRBV7-3 and TRBJ2-2; 10 bases agree with TRBD2. CDR3 length: 17 amino acids. Losses at the gene ends were 2 bases for V and 7 bases for J; bases not matched to a gene: 10. Germline values: CDR1 SGHTA, CDR2 FQGTGA.

The chain employs TRBV7-9 and TRBJ1-1; D might be TRBD1 (6 bases). Germline loops: CDR1 SEHNR, CDR2 FQNEAQ (reference sequence). Between the trimmed V and J ends, which lost 4 bases and 4 bases, there was a span of 19 bases. The CDR3 is 16 residues long. This CDR3 is CASSSPGAGVGTEAFF. The CDR3 DNA sequence: TGTGCCAGCAGCTCCCCGGGGGCGGGGGTGGGCACTGAAGCTTTCTTT.

The rearrangement links TRBV6-6 to TRBJ2-3; 8 nucleotides agree with TRBD2. Germline loops: CDR1 MNHNY, CDR2 SVGAGI (reference sequence). Trimming at V came to 8 bases and at J to 1 base, leaving 11 bases not matched to a gene. This CDR3 has 16 amino acids. Written as DNA, the CDR3 is TGTGCCAGCGGCGGTAGCGGGGCTGGCGGCACAGATACGCAGTATTTT. The encoded protein is CASGGSGAGGTDTQYF.

This clone was found once. The chain recombines TRBV5-6 with TRBJ2-4, with D tentatively TRBD1 (6 bases). The CDR3 runs to 14 residues. V lost 2 bases and J lost 4, with 10 bases in between. CDR1 is SGHDT and CDR2 is YYEEEE in the germline V gene. Here the CDR3 reads CASSLTGTKNIQYF. CDR3 DNA: TGTGCCAGCAGCTTAACCGGGACAAAAAACATTCAGTACTTC.

The gene calls are TRBV4-2 and TRBJ2-1, with a possible D match to TRBD2 (6 bases). This CDR3 is built from 15 residues. The V end was cut by 1 base, the J end by 10 bases, with 17 bases between. Per the germline V gene, CDR1 is LGHNA and CDR2 is YNFKEQ. CDR3 nucleotides: TGTGCCAGCAGCCAAGCTATGGAACTAGCCGGCGAGCAGTTCTTC. The encoded protein is CASSQAMELAGEQFF.

The chain carries TRBV7-9 and TRBJ2-5, with 9 nucleotides matching TRBD1. The CDR3 length is 16 residues. V lost 5 bases, J lost 4 bases, and 11 bases stayed unmatched. From germline, CDR1 is SEHNR and CDR2 FQNEAQ (reference sequence). CDR3 nucleotide sequence: TGTGCCAGCAGCCGGAGGACAGGGGTCGGGGGAGAGACCCAGTACTTC. Encoded protein: CASSRRTGVGGETQYF.

This clone turned up a few times. The chain carries TRBV7-9 and TRBJ1-6; D gene uncertain. V shed 2 bases and J shed 7 bases, with 3 bases lying between them. Germline V CDR1 and CDR2: SEHNR, FQNEAQ (reference sequence). This CDR3 is built from 12 residues. The CDR3 region is CASSLPNSPLHF. The CDR3 region has the DNA TGTGCCAGCAGCTTACCGAATTCACCCCTCCACTTT.

This rearrangement joins TRBV18 to TRBJ1-1; D remains unclear. This CDR3 has 12 residues. The germline gives CDR1 KGHSH, CDR2 LQKENI. V lost 2 bases to trimming and J lost 6 bases, with 7 bases between them. The CDR3 region is CASSPGGPEAFF. CDR3 nucleotides: TGTGCCAGCTCACCAGGCGGCCCTGAAGCTTTCTTT.

This rearrangement joins TRBV13 to TRBJ2-2; 9 bases align to TRBD2. Germline-derived CDR1 and CDR2 are PRHDT and FYEKMQ (reference sequence). V trimming: 5 bases; J trimming: 3 bases; junction bases outside the gene matches: 1. The CDR3 is 14 amino acids. The CDR3 protein is CASSQRGDTGELFF. The CDR3 nucleotides read TGTGCCAGCAGCCAGCGGGGGGACACCGGGGAGCTGTTTTTT.

This clone appeared a few times. The genes are TRBV6-6 and TRBJ2-3; 13 positions agree with TRBD2. J gave up 4 bases and V 8 bases, and 6 bases lay outside the gene matches. CDR1 is MNHNY and CDR2 is SVGAGI in the germline V gene (reference sequence). CDR3 size: 15 residues. CDR3 sequence: CASFATSGGADTQYF. Here the CDR3 DNA reads TGTGCCAGCTTCGCTACTAGCGGGGGGGCAGATACGCAGTATTTT.

The chain links TRBV9 to TRBJ1-6; 10 bases match TRBD1. Trimming at V came to 2 bases and at J to 10 bases, leaving 6 bases not matched to a gene. Looked up from germline, CDR1 is SGDLS and CDR2 is YYNGEE. The CDR3 extends over 15 amino acids. Here the CDR3 DNA reads TGTGCCAGCAGCGTGCGGGACAGGGGCAGCTCACCCCTCCACTTT. It translates to CASSVRDRGSSPLHF.

J is TRBJ1-4 and V is TRBV7-9; 11 bases are shared with TRBD1. The CDR3 covers 16 residues. The junction had 2 bases not matched to a gene; V was cut back by 5 bases and J by 0 bases. The germline CDR1 and CDR2 sequences are SEHNR and FQNEAQ (reference sequence). CDR3 sequence: CASSPGQGATNEKLFF. The CDR3 nucleotides read TGTGCCAGCAGCCCGGGACAGGGGGCAACTAATGAAAAACTGTTTTTT.